This T cell receptor (beta chain) was sequenced in a study of Graves' ophthalmopathy and Graves' hyperthyroidism. This clonotype has only a few counts. This CDR3 has 15 residues. With V trimmed by 1 base and J by 5 bases, 5 bases remained unmatched. The germline V gene has CDR1 SGDLS and CDR2 YYNGEE. The sequenced template was RNA, covering the TCR beta CDR3 region. An opening RT-PCR round employed HTBI primers and preceded a second-round multiplex PCR. Each CDR3 protein gets one entry after TCRdb re-called the multiplex PCR reads with MiXCR. This repertoire shows roughly 400,000 distinct CDR3 sequences, 15% found once; its top ten account for approximately 7%.

The chain links TRBV9 to TRBJ2-2; TRBD1 aligns across 7 bases. Sequenced material: peripheral blood. The clonotype comes from a woman younger than 30 with stable Graves' hyperthyroidism. Written as DNA, the CDR3 is TGTGCCAGCAGCGTAAAGGGGGCATCAACCGGGGAGCTGTTTTTT. The encoded protein is CASSVKGASTGELFF.